This T cell receptor (beta chain) was observed in a study of persistence of HIV-infected CD4 T cells. The libraries were made with immunoSEQ version 4 in survey mode. Template was genomic DNA at 8 to 10 ng/uL, with up to about 1 ug used per sample. Clones were read by immunoSEQ multiplex PCR, and TCRdb kept only the in-frame ones, dropping some. The sample lists tens of thousands of clones, roughly four fifths occurring once. This clone showed up just once. What it binds is unknown. Regarding the study as a whole: The rare CMV-responding cells with HIV-1 proviruses were not separately TCR-sequenced. Proviral oligoclonality tracked with TCR oligoclonality within the same sorted cells.

Stimulation used 10 ug/mL lysate from CMV-infected fibroblasts. CD40L-negative CD69-negative CD45RO-high memory CD4+ T cells were sorted as populations depleted of antigen-responding cells. Donors were HIV-1-infected adults who began suppressive ART during chronic infection. V gave up 6 bases and J gave up 5 bases, with 13 bases separating them. There are 13 residues in the CDR3. Germline loops: CDR1 MGHDK, CDR2 SYGVNS. The sequence was collected from an adult man with HIV who was CMV-seropositive. The sequencing here drew on CD4+ T cells sorted from PBMCs after roughly 18-hour stimulation, taken from a patient who received antiretroviral therapy. The genes are TRBV25-1 and TRBJ1-2; tentatively, D is TRBD1 (5 bases). The CDR3 nucleotides read TGTGCCAGCAGGGGGGGAGGATCTTATGGCTACACCTTC. Its protein is CASRGGGSYGYTF.